This T cell receptor beta chain was profiled in a study of early T cells in non-severe SARS-CoV-2 infection. Each single cDNA molecule received a unique molecular identifier. TCRdb re-called the 5' RACE reads with MiXCR, one entry per CDR3 protein. The table lists tens of thousands of distinct CDR3 sequences, roughly a tenth of them singletons. Germline V gene sequence: CDR1 ENHRY, CDR2 SYGVKD. The CDR3 loop spans 13 amino acids. The junction had 9 bases not matched to a gene; V was cut back by 7 bases and J by 6 bases. This sequence joins TRBV10-3 and TRBJ2-7; 7 bases are shared with TRBD2. The receptor comes from an adult who was a healthcare worker with PCR-confirmed SARS-CoV-2 infection or an uninfected control (not recorded which). Sequenced: whole blood. The CDR3 reads CAITSGVSFEQYF. Written as DNA, the CDR3 is TGTGCCATCACCAGCGGGGTATCTTTCGAGCAGTACTTC.